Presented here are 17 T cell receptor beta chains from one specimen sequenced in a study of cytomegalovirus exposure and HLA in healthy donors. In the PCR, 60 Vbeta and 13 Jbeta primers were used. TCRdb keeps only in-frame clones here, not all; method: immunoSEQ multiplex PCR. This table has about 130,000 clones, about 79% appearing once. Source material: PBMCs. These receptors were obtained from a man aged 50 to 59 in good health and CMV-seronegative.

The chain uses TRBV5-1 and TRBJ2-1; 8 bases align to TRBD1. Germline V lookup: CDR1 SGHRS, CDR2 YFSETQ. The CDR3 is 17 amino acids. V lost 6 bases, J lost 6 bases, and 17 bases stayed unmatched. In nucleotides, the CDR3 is TGCGCCAGCATCCTGGGGCCAGGGGGCTTTTTGGTCAATGAGCAGTTCTTC. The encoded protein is CASILGPGGFLVNEQFF.

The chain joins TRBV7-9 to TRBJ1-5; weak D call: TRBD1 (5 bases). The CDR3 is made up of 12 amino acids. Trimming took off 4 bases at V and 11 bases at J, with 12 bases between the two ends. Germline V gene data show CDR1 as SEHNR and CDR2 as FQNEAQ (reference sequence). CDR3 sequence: CASSSTGLTQHF. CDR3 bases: TGTGCCAGCAGCTCAACGGGACTCACCCAGCATTTT.

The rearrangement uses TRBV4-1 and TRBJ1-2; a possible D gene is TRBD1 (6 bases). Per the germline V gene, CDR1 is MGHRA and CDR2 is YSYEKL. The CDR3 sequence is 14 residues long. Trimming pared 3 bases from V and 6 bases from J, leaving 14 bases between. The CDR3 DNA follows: TGCGCCAGCAGCCAGGGTAACAACAGGGATGGCTACACCTTC. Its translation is CASSQGNNRDGYTF.

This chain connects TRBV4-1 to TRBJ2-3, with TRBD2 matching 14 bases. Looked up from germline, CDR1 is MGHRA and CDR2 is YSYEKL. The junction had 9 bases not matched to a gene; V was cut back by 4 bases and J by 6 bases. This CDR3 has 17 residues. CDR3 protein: CASSPGRLAGGQDTQYF. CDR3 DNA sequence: TGCGCCAGCAGCCCGGGTAGACTAGCGGGGGGGCAGGATACGCAGTATTTT.

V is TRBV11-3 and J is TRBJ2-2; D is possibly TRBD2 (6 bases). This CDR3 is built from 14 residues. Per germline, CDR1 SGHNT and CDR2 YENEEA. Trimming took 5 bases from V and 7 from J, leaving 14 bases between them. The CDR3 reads CASSPVGGSGELFF. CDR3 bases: TGTGCCAGCAGCCCAGTTGGAGGGAGCGGGGAGCTGTTTTTT.

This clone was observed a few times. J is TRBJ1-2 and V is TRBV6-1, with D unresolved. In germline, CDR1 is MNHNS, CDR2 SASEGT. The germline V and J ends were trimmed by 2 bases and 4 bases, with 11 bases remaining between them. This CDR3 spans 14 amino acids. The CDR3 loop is CASSERAGGYGYTF. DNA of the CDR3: TGTGCCAGCAGTGAACGAGCAGGAGGCTATGGCTACACCTTC.

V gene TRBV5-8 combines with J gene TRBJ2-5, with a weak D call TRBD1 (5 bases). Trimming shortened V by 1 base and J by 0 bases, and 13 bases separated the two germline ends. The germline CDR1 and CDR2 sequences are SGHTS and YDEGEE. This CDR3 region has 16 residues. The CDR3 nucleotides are TGTGCCAGCAGCTTGACAGGACCCTTGTACCAAGAGACCCAGTACTTC. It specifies CASSLTGPLYQETQYF.

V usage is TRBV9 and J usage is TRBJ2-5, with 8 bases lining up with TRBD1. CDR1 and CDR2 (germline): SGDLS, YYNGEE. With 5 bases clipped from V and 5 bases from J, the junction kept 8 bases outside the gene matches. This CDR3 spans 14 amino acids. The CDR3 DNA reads TGTGCCAGCAGTCCCCCCGACAGGGGTGAGACCCAGTACTTC. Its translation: CASSPPDRGETQYF.

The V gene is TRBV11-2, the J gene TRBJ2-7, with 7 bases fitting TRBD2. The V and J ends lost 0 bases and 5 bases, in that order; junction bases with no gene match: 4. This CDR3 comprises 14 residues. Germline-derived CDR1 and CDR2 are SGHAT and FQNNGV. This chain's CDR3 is CASSLDAGVNEQYF. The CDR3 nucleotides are TGTGCCAGCAGCTTAGATGCGGGGGTAAACGAGCAGTACTTC.

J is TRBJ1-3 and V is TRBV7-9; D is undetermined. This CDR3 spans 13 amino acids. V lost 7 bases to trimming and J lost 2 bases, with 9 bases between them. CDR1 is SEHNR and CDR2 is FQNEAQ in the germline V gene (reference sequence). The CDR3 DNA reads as TGTGCCAGCACGGAGGCGGCTGGAAACACCATATATTTT. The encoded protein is CASTEAAGNTIYF. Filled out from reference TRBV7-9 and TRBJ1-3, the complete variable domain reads DTGVSQNPRHKITKRGQNVTFRCDPISEHNRLYWYRQTLGQGPEFLTYFQNEAQLEKSRLLSDRFSAERPKGSFSTLEIQRTEQGDSAMYLCASTEAAGNTIYFGEGSWLTVV.

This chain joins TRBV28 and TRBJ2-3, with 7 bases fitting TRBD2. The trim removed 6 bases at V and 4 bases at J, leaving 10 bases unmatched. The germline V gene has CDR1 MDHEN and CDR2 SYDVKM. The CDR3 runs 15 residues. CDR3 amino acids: CASRTLGGGSDTQYF. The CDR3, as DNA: TGTGCCAGCAGAACACTTGGGGGGGGGTCAGATACGCAGTATTTT. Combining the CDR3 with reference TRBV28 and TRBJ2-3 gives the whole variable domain DVKVTQSSRYLVKRTGEKVFLECVQDMDHENMFWYRQDPGLGLRLIYFSYDVKMKEKGDIPEGYSVSREKKERFSLILESASTNQTSMYLCASRTLGGGSDTQYFGPGTRLTVL.

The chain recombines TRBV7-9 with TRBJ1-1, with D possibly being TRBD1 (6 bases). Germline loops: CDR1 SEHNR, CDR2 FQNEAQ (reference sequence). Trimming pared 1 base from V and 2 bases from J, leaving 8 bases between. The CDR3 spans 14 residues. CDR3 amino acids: CASSLGTANTEAFF. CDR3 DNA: TGTGCCAGCAGCTTAGGGACAGCAAACACTGAAGCTTTCTTT. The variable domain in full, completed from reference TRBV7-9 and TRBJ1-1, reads DTGVSQNPRHKITKRGQNVTFRCDPISEHNRLYWYRQTLGQGPEFLTYFQNEAQLEKSRLLSDRFSAERPKGSFSTLEIQRTEQGDSAMYLCASSLGTANTEAFFGQGTRLTVV.

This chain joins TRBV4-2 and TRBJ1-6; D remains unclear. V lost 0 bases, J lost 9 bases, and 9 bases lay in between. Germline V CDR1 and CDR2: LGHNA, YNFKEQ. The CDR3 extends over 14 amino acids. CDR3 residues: CASSQDPRGSPLHF. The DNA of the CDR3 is TGTGCCAGCAGCCAAGATCCTCGAGGTTCACCCCTCCACTTT.

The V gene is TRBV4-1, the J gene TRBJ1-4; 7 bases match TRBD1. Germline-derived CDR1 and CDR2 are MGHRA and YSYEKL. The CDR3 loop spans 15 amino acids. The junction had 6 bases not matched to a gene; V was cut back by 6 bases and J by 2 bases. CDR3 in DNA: TGCGCCAGCAGGCTAATGACAGGGACTAATGAAAAACTGTTTTTT. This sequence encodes CASRLMTGTNEKLFF.

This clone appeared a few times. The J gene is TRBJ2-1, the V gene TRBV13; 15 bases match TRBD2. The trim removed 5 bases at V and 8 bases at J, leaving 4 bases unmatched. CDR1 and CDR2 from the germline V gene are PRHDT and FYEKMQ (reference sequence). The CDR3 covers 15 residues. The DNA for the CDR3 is TGTGCCAGCAGCGCGGGACTAGCGGGGGGTGATGAGCAGTTCTTC. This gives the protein CASSAGLAGGDEQFF.

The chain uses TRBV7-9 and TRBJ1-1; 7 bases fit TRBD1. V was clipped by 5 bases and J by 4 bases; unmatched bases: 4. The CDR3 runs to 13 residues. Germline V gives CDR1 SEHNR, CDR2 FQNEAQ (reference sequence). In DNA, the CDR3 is TGTGCCAGCAGCCCGGGACAGACCACTGAAGCTTTCTTT. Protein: CASSPGQTTEAFF.

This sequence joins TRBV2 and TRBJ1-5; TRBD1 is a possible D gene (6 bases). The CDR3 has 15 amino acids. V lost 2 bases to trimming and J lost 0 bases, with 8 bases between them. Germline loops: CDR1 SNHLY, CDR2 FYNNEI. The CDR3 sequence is CASSETGYSNQPQHF. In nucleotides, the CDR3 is TGTGCCAGCAGTGAAACAGGGTATAGCAATCAGCCCCAGCATTTT.